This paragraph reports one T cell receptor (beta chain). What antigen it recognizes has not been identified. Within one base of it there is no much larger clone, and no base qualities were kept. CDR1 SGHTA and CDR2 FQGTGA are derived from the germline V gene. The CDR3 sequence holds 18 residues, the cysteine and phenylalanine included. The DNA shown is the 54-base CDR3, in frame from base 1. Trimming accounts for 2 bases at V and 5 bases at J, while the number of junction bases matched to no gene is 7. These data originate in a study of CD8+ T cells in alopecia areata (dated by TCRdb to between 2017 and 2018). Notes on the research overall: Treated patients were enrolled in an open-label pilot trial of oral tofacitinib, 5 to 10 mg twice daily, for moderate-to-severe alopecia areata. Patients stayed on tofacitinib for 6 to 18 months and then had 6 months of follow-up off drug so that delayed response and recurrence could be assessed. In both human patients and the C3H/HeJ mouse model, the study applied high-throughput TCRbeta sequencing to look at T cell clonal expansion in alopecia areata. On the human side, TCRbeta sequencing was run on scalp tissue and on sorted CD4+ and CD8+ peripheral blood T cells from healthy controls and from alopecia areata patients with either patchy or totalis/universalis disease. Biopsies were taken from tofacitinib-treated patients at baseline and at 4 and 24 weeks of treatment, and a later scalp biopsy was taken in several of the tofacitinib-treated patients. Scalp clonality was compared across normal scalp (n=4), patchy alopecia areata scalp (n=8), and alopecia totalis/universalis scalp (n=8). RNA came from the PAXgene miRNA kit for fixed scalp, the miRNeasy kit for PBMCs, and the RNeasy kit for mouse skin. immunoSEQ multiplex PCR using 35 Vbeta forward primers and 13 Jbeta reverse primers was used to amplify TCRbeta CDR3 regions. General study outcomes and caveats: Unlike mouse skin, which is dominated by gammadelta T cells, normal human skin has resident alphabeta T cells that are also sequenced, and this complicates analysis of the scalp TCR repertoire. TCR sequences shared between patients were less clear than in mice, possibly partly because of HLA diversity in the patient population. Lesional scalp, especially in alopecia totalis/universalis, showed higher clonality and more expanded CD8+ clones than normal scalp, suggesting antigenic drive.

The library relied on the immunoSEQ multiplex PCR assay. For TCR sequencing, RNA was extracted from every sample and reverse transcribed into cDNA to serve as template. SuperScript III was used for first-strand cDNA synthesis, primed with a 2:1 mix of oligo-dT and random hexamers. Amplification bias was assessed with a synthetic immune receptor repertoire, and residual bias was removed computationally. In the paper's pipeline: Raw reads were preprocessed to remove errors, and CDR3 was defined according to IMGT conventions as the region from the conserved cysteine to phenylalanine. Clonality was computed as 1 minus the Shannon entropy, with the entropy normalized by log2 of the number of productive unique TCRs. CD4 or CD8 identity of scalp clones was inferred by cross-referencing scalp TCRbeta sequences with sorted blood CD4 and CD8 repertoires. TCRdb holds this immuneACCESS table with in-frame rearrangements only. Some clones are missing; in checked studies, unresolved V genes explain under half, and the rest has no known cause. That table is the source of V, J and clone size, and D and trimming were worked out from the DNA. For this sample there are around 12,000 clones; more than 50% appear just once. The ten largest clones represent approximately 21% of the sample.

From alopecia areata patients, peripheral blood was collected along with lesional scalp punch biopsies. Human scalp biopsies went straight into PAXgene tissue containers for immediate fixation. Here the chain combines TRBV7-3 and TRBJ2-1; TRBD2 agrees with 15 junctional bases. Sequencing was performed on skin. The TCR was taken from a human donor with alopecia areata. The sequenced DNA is TGTGCCAGCAGCTTAGAAGGGACTAGCGGGAGGTACCACAATGAGCAGTTCTTC. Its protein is CASSLEGTSGRYHNEQFF.